This record covers a single T cell receptor (beta chain). Its antigen is currently unknown. Stated time point: sample taken at primary tumor resection. Whole RNA, isolated from tumor, nontumor lung or frozen PBMC, was sequenced without prior sorting. The donors were 65 to 85 patients with non-small cell lung cancer that was early-stage and untreated. The sample originates from a study of spatial heterogeneity in lung cancer. Study information: Detection consistently captured more beta-chain sequences than alpha-chain sequences. General observations from the study: At tumor resection, ubiquitous expanded TCRs were detected in blood more often than later.

The presence of a unique molecular identifier marked each TCR cDNA molecule. TCRdb reprocessed the 5' RACE reads with MiXCR, giving one entry per CDR3 protein. The table shows 90,000 or so distinct CDR3 sequences, with around 8.6% occurring only once. The receptor was derived from a male donor with early-stage non-small cell lung cancer. The material was PBMCs, obtained at surgery.

The CDR3 spells CASSSPGAWQPQHF. In nucleotides, the CDR3 is TGTGCCAGCAGTTCCCCAGGGGCGTGGCAGCCCCAGCATTTT. The chain joins TRBV28 to TRBJ1-5, with D tentatively TRBD1 (6 bases). CDR3 length: 14 amino acids. CDR1 and CDR2 from the germline V gene are MDHEN and SYDVKM. With 4 bases removed from V and 7 bases from J, the gap between germline ends came to 14 bases.